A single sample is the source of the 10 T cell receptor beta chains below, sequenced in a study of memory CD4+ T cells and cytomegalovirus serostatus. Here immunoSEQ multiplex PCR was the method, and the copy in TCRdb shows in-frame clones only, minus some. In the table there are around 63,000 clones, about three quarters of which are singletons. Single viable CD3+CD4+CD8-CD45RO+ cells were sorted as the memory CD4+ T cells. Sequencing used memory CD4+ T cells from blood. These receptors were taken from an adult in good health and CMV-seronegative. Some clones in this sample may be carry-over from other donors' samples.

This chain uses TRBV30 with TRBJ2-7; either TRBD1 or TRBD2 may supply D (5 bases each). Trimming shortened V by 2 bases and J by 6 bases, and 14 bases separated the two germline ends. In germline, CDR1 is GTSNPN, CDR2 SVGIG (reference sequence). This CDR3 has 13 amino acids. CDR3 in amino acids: CAWSKGPNREQYF. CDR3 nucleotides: TGTGCCTGGAGTAAGGGACCGAACCGCGAGCAGTACTTC.

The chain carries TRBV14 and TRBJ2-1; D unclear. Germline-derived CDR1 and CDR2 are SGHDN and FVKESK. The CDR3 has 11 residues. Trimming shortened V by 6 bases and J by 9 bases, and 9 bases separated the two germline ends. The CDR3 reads CASRSFGEQFF. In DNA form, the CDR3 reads TGTGCCAGCAGATCCTTTGGTGAGCAGTTCTTC. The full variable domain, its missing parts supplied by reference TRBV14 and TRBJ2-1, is EAGVTQFPSHSVIEKGQTVTLRCDPISGHDNLYWYRRVMGKEIKFLLHFVKESKQDESGMPNNRFLAERTGGTYSTLKVQPAELEDSGVYFCASRSFGEQFFGPGTRLTVL.

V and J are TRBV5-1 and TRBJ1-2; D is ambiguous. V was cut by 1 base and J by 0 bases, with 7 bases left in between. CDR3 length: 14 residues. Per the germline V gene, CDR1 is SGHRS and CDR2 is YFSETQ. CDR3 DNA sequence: TGCGCCAGCAGCTTGTTAGACTCTAACTATGGCTACACCTTC. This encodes CASSLLDSNYGYTF.

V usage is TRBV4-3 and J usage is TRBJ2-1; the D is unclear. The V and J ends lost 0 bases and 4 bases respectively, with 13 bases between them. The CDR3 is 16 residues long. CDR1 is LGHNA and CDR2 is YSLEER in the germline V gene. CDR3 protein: CASSQDPGTLYNEQFF. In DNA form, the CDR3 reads TGCGCCAGCAGCCAAGATCCGGGTACGCTTTACAATGAGCAGTTCTTC.

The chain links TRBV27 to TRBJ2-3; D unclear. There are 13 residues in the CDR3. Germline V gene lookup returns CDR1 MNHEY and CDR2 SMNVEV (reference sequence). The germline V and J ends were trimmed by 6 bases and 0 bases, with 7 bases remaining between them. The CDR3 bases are TGTGCCAGCAGATCACATAGCACAGATACGCAGTATTTT. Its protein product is CASRSHSTDTQYF.

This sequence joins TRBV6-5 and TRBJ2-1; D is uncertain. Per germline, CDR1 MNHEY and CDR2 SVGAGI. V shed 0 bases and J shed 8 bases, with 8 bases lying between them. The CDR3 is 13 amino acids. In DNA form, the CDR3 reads TGTGCCAGCAGTTACTCCCCCGAATATGAGCAGTTCTTC. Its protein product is CASSYSPEYEQFF.

The CDR3 DNA reads TGCGCCAGCAGCCAAGTTGGCCGGGGGAGGCTGTTTTTT. It encodes CASSQVGRGRLFF. The V call is TRBV4-1, the J call TRBJ2-2, with a tentative D call TRBD2 (6 bases). The CDR3 is made up of 13 amino acids. The V and J ends lost 1 base and 13 bases respectively, with 13 bases between them. Germline values: CDR1 MGHRA, CDR2 YSYEKL.

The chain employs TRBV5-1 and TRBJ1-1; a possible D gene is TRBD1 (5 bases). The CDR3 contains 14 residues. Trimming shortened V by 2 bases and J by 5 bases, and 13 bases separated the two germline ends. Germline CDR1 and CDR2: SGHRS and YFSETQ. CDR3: CASSFESGATEAFF. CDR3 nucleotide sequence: TGCGCCAGCAGCTTTGAGAGTGGGGCGACTGAAGCTTTCTTT.

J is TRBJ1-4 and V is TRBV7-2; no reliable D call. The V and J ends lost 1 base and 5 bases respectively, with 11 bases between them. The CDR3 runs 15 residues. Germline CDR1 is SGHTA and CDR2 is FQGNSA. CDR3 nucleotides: TGTGCCAGCAGCTTAGTTCTAAGCCGAAATGAAAAACTGTTTTTT. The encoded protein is CASSLVLSRNEKLFF.

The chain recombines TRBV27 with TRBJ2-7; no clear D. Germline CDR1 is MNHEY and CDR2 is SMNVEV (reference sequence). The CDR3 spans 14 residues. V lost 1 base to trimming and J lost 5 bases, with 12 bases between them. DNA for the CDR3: TGTGCCAGCAGTTTATACAGAACCTACAACGAGCAGTACTTC. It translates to CASSLYRTYNEQYF.